A single sample is the source of the 18 T cell receptor beta chains below, sequenced in a study of cytomegalovirus exposure and HLA in healthy donors. A multiplex PCR was run with 60 Vbeta primers and 13 Jbeta primers. The assay was immunoSEQ multiplex PCR, and TCRdb's table has in-frame clones only and misses some. The sample lists more than 80,000 clones, 78% seen once, with roughly 4.3% in the top ten. The sample comprised PBMCs. The receptor set was obtained from a woman between 40 and 55 years old in good health and CMV-seropositive.

This rearrangement joins TRBV29-1 to TRBJ2-1, with 7 bases matching TRBD2. The CDR3 length is 15 residues. Per germline, CDR1 SQVTM and CDR2 ANQGSEA. V shed 5 bases and J 3 bases; nucleotides not matched to a gene: 10. The chain's CDR3 is CSVSWGGVGYNEQFF. The DNA of the CDR3 is TGCAGCGTTTCCTGGGGAGGGGTGGGCTACAATGAGCAGTTCTTC.

V usage is TRBV10-3 and J usage is TRBJ2-7, with D possibly TRBD2 on 5 matching bases. Germline CDR1 reads ENHRY; CDR2 reads SYGVKD. The CDR3 sequence is 14 residues long. V lost 1 base, J lost 6 bases, and 13 bases lay in between. For the CDR3, the DNA is TGTGCCATCAGTGAGTTACCCGGGGTCCCCGAGCAGTACTTC. This gives the protein CAISELPGVPEQYF.

V is TRBV9 and J is TRBJ2-7; no clear D gene. Germline V gene sequence: CDR1 SGDLS, CDR2 YYNGEE. The CDR3 covers 13 residues. With 4 bases removed from V and 2 bases from J, the gap between germline ends came to 10 bases. In nucleotides, the CDR3 is TGTGCCAGCAGCCCCCCTTCCCCCTACGAGCAGTACTTC. It translates to CASSPPSPYEQYF.

This chain uses TRBV5-6 with TRBJ2-7, with D tentatively TRBD2 (5 bases). Germline V gene lookup returns CDR1 SGHDT and CDR2 YYEEEE. The CDR3 has 15 amino acids. The V end lost 3 bases, the J end lost 0 bases, and 13 bases lay between the germline ends. CDR3 sequence (DNA): TGTGCCAGCAGCTCTGGACTTTTAAGCTCCTACGAGCAGTACTTC. Protein sequence: CASSSGLLSSYEQYF. Combining the CDR3 with reference TRBV5-6 and TRBJ2-7 gives the whole variable domain DAGVTQSPTHLIKTRGQQVTLRCSPKSGHDTVSWYQQALGQGPQFIFQYYEEEERQRGNFPDRFSGHQFPNYSSELNVNALLLGDSALYLCASSSGLLSSYEQYFGPGTRLTVT.

This clone was observed a few times. The chain links TRBV25-1 to TRBJ2-5; no clear D. CDR1 is MGHDK, CDR2 SYGVNS, per germline. V gave up 6 bases and J gave up 0 bases, with 14 bases separating them. This CDR3 comprises 15 residues. Here the CDR3 reads CASSLKKSYQETQYF. For the CDR3, the DNA is TGTGCCAGCAGCTTAAAAAAGAGTTACCAAGAGACCCAGTACTTC.

This clone was detected a few times. This sequence joins TRBV18 and TRBJ2-5, with a weak D call TRBD2 (5 bases). Trimming removed 3 bases at V and 5 bases at J, with 7 bases between. CDR1 is KGHSH, CDR2 LQKENI, per germline. This CDR3 has 12 residues. CDR3 amino acids: CASSPPGETQYF. The CDR3 nucleotides are TGTGCCAGCTCACCGCCGGGGGAGACCCAGTACTTC.

This rearrangement joins TRBV10-3 to TRBJ2-2; 7 positions agree with TRBD1. J was trimmed by 0 bases and V by 0 bases; bases with no gene match: 1. CDR1 is ENHRY, CDR2 SYGVKD, per germline. The CDR3 loop spans 16 amino acids. CDR3 nucleotides: TGTGCCATCAGTGAGTCGGGACAGACGAACACCGGGGAGCTGTTTTTT. It codes for CAISESGQTNTGELFF.

The chain links TRBV27 to TRBJ1-2, with TRBD1 as a possible D gene (6 bases). CDR1 is MNHEY and CDR2 is SMNVEV in the germline V gene (reference sequence). The CDR3 extends over 13 amino acids. V dropped 5 bases and J dropped 4 bases, with 11 bases sitting between them. CDR3 coding DNA: TGTGCCAGCAGTCAACAGGGTGTCTATGGCTACACCTTC. The encoded protein is CASSQQGVYGYTF.

The rearrangement uses TRBV29-1 and TRBJ1-2, with D perhaps TRBD1 (5 bases). The germline CDR1 and CDR2 sequences are SQVTM and ANQGSEA. CDR3 size: 13 residues. The V gene lost 0 bases and the J gene lost 7 bases, with 12 bases spanning the gap. CDR3 sequence reads: CSVEDQRGGGYTF. Here the CDR3 DNA reads TGCAGCGTTGAAGATCAGAGGGGAGGTGGCTACACCTTC.

This clone has only a few counts. The chain's CDR3 is CASSPGIGGNTEAFF. The CDR3 nucleotides read TGTGCCAGCAGCCCCGGCATCGGGGGGAACACTGAAGCTTTCTTT. The chain recombines TRBV9 with TRBJ1-1; tentatively, D is TRBD1 (5 bases). With 4 bases removed from V and 1 base from J, the gap between germline ends came to 14 bases. The CDR3 is made up of 15 amino acids. CDR1 and CDR2 (germline): SGDLS, YYNGEE. The full variable domain, rest sourced from reference TRBV9 and TRBJ1-1, is DSGVTQTPKHLITATGQRVTLRCSPRSGDLSVYWYQQSLDQGLQFLIQYYNGEERAKGNILERFSAQQFPDLHSELNLSSLELGDSALYFCASSPGIGGNTEAFFGQGTRLTVV.

This chain joins TRBV7-9 and TRBJ2-7, with D unresolved. This CDR3 region has 12 residues. CDR1 is SEHNR and CDR2 is FQNEAQ in the germline V gene (reference sequence). The germline V and J ends were trimmed by 5 bases and 0 bases, with 5 bases remaining between them. The CDR3 here is CASSPSSYEQYF. Written as DNA, the CDR3 is TGTGCCAGCAGCCCTAGCTCCTACGAGCAGTACTTC.

The chain recombines TRBV19 with TRBJ2-5; D is undetermined. The germline gives CDR1 LNHDA, CDR2 SQIVND (reference sequence). V was cut by 3 bases and J by 4 bases, with 12 bases left in between. The CDR3 sequence is 14 residues long. CDR3 loop: CASSIAGLRETQYF. CDR3 coding DNA: TGTGCCAGTAGTATTGCCGGGTTGCGAGAGACCCAGTACTTC.

In this sample, this clone turned up once. This chain connects TRBV19 to TRBJ2-7; 8 bases line up with TRBD1. The CDR3 consists of 17 residues. Germline V gene sequence: CDR1 LNHDA, CDR2 SQIVND (reference sequence). Trimming at V came to 5 bases and at J to 0 bases, leaving 12 bases not matched to a gene. The CDR3 DNA reads TGTGCCAGTAGTGTCGACAGGGGCAACACAAACTCCTACGAGCAGTACTTC. Protein: CASSVDRGNTNSYEQYF.

This clone occurred once. The chain is built from TRBV29-1 and TRBJ2-1; 10 bases are a match to TRBD2. Germline assignment: CDR1 SQVTM and CDR2 ANQGSEA. This CDR3 has 14 residues. Trimming at V came to 6 bases and at J to 8 bases, leaving 10 bases not matched to a gene. Here the CDR3 DNA reads TGCAGCGTCAAGCGGGAGGGGGGATCCGATGAGCAGTTCTTC. Translating it yields CSVKREGGSDEQFF.

The rearrangement uses TRBV7-6 and TRBJ1-6; maybe TRBD1 (6 bases). The CDR3 runs 15 residues. V shed 1 base and J shed 7 bases, with 11 bases lying between them. In germline, CDR1 is SGHVS, CDR2 FNYEAQ. CDR3 sequence reads: CASSLEGDRNSPLHF. CDR3 coding DNA: TGTGCCAGCAGCTTAGAGGGGGATAGGAATTCACCCCTCCACTTT.

The rearrangement uses TRBV4-1 and TRBJ1-4; unclear D gene. Per germline, CDR1 MGHRA and CDR2 YSYEKL. The CDR3 loop spans 14 amino acids. V lost 1 base and J 6 bases, leaving 9 bases between the germline ends. CDR3 DNA: TGCGCCAGCAGCCAAGTTAGCAATTATGAAAAACTGTTTTTT. It is translated as CASSQVSNYEKLFF.

The V gene is TRBV28, the J gene TRBJ1-2; perhaps TRBD1 as D (5 bases). V lost 6 bases, J lost 7 bases, and 15 bases lay in between. The germline gives CDR1 MDHEN, CDR2 SYDVKM. This CDR3 contains 13 residues. The CDR3 nucleotides read TGTGCCAGCAGCTCCGGGCGCGGGGGTGGCTACACCTTC. Translation gives CASSSGRGGGYTF.

V gene TRBV19 combines with J gene TRBJ1-4; D uncertain. V was clipped by 4 bases and J by 4 bases, with 7 bases between them. Germline V gene data show CDR1 as LNHDA and CDR2 as SQIVND (reference sequence). The CDR3 runs to 13 residues. CDR3 DNA sequence: TGTGCCAGTAGTACTGTCCGTAATGAAAAACTGTTTTTT. Its translation is CASSTVRNEKLFF. The whole variable domain, remainder taken from reference TRBV19 and TRBJ1-4, is DGGITQSPKYLFRKEGQNVTLSCEQNLNHDAMYWYRQDPGQGLRLIYYSQIVNDFQKGDIAEGYSVSREKKESFPLTVTSAQKNPTAFYLCASSTVRNEKLFFGSGTQLSVL.